Below are 26 T cell receptor beta chains sequenced from a single sample in a study of technical replicates of blood from a handful of donors. Sequencing was performed with immunoSEQ multiplex PCR; in TCRdb, only in-frame clones are kept and a portion is missing. The data hold about 80,000 clones, with 80% to 90% observed a single time. Sequencing was carried out using PBMCs. The source is a human donor in good health. Some clones in this sample may be carry-over from other donors' samples.

The chain couples TRBV7-8 to TRBJ2-5; 8 positions agree with TRBD1. The CDR3 sequence is 17 residues long. After removal of 5 bases from V and 5 bases from J, the junction contained 16 bases not matched to a gene. Per germline, CDR1 SGHVS and CDR2 FQNEAQ. CDR3 DNA sequence: TGTGCCAGCAGCCGCGAGCATCGGGACAGGAGATGGGAGACCCAGTACTTC. The encoded protein is CASSREHRDRRWETQYF.

The chain combines TRBV7-6 with TRBJ2-2; 13 positions agree with TRBD2. The ends lost 3 bases at V and 6 bases at J; junction bases unmatched: 1. This CDR3 is built from 15 residues. Germline V gives CDR1 SGHVS, CDR2 FNYEAQ. CDR3 region: CASSLGLAGSGELFF. The CDR3 region has the DNA TGTGCCAGCAGCTTGGGACTAGCGGGATCCGGGGAGCTGTTTTTT.

As for this clone: Mismatch with germline at one junction end may stem from a read error. The V gene is TRBV20-1, the J gene TRBJ2-1; 10 bases agree with TRBD1. The CDR3 sequence is 11 residues long. Germline assignment: CDR1 DFQATT and CDR2 SNEGSKA (reference sequence). The CDR3 nucleotides are TGCAGTGCATCCGGGACAGGGGAGGAGGTCTTC. Amino acids: CSASGTGEEVF.

The genes are TRBV5-1 and TRBJ1-4, with D perhaps TRBD1 (6 bases). Germline V gene data show CDR1 as SGHRS and CDR2 as YFSETQ. This CDR3 contains 16 residues. Trimming cost V 0 bases and J 0 bases, with 9 bases left between them. The CDR3 loop is CASSLGTGTTNEKLFF. The CDR3 nucleotides are TGCGCCAGCAGCTTGGGAACAGGGACAACTAATGAAAAACTGTTTTTT.

The J gene is TRBJ2-5, the V gene TRBV4-2; D ambiguous. Trimming removed 4 bases from V and 2 bases from J, with 8 bases in between. In germline, CDR1 is LGHNA, CDR2 YNFKEQ. There are 13 residues in the CDR3. In DNA, the CDR3 is TGTGCCAGCAGCCGGCGGATTCAAGAGACCCAGTACTTC. Protein product: CASSRRIQETQYF.

The gene calls are TRBV9 and TRBJ1-2; TRBD1 matches at 7 bases. V dropped 5 bases and J dropped 10; count of bases not matched to a gene: 8. Germline V gene data show CDR1 as SGDLS and CDR2 as YYNGEE. CDR3 length: 12 amino acids. The CDR3 DNA follows: TGTGCCAGCAGGGCGACAGGGTTTGACTACACCTTC. It translates to CASRATGFDYTF.

This clone was detected a few times. The CDR3 reads CASSLTRWADTQYF. DNA for the CDR3: TGTGCCAGCAGCTTGACTAGGTGGGCAGATACGCAGTATTTT. This chain joins TRBV5-4 and TRBJ2-3; D perhaps matches TRBD2 (5 bases). The V gene lost 1 base and the J gene lost 4 bases, with 10 bases spanning the gap. Germline V gene data show CDR1 as SGHNT and CDR2 as YYREEE (reference sequence). The CDR3 totals 14 residues.

CDR3 in DNA: TGTGCCAGCAGTTACAGCCGGGGATCGGGCTACACCTTC. This gives the protein CASSYSRGSGYTF. The genes are TRBV6-5 and TRBJ1-2; D not certain. The V gene's germline CDR1 is MNHEY and CDR2 SVGAGI. The CDR3 runs to 13 residues. The V end was cut by 2 bases, the J end by 8 bases, with 12 bases between.

This rearrangement joins TRBV2 to TRBJ2-5; D perhaps matches TRBD2 (6 bases). Trimming pared 8 bases from V and 5 bases from J, leaving 18 bases between. Germline loops: CDR1 SNHLY, CDR2 FYNNEI. This CDR3 is 14 amino acids long. The CDR3 sequence is CASGGRSRLETQYF. The CDR3 DNA reads as TGTGCCAGCGGGGGGAGGTCCCGATTGGAGACCCAGTACTTC. Full variable domain (remainder filled in from reference TRBV2 and TRBJ2-5): EPEVTQTPSHQVTQMGQEVILRCVPISNHLYFYWYRQILGQKVEFLVSFYNNEISEKSEIFDDQFSVERPDGSNFTLKIRSTKLEDSAMYFCASGGRSRLETQYFGPGTRLLVL.

This clone occurred once. The V gene is TRBV9, the J gene TRBJ2-6; 10 nucleotides agree with TRBD2. CDR1 and CDR2 (germline): SGDLS, YYNGEE. Trimming removed 0 bases from V and 1 base from J; junction bases left unmatched: 4. This CDR3 comprises 18 residues. The CDR3 sequence is CASSVGGTSASGANVLTF. The DNA for the CDR3 is TGTGCCAGCAGCGTAGGTGGGACTAGCGCATCTGGGGCCAACGTCCTGACTTTC.

The chain combines TRBV6-6 with TRBJ2-1, with a tentative D call TRBD2 (7 bases). There are 13 residues in the CDR3. V lost 6 bases and J 7 bases, leaving 13 bases between the germline ends. Germline V gene sequence: CDR1 MNHNY, CDR2 SVGAGI (reference sequence). CDR3 in DNA: TGTGCCAGCAGCCAAAGGGGGGGGAATGAGCAGTTCTTC. This encodes CASSQRGGNEQFF.

This clone showed up just a few times. The rearrangement links TRBV2 to TRBJ2-1; TRBD2 is a possible D gene (5 bases). Trimming left V 5 bases short and J 10 bases short, with 9 bases between. The CDR3 totals 11 residues. Germline loops: CDR1 SNHLY, CDR2 FYNNEI. In DNA form, the CDR3 reads TGTGCCAGCAGTTGGTGGGAGGAGCAGTTCTTC. This gives the protein CASSWWEEQFF.

The chain has TRBV9 and TRBJ2-7; 7 bases are a match to TRBD1. J lost 1 base, V lost 0 bases, and 10 bases had no gene match. Germline CDR1 SGDLS, CDR2 YYNGEE. The CDR3 sequence is 17 residues long. CDR3 coding DNA: TGTGCCAGCAGCGTAGGTCTAGTAGGGGACAGTTCCTACGAGCAGTACTTC. Its protein is CASSVGLVGDSSYEQYF.

In its sample, this clone was seen once. The chain employs TRBV4-2 and TRBJ2-3; D is ambiguous. Trimming removed 0 bases at V and 1 base at J, with 5 bases between. Germline V gene lookup returns CDR1 LGHNA and CDR2 YNFKEQ. The CDR3 runs to 14 residues. The CDR3 region has the DNA TGTGCCAGCAGCCAAGAATTCGGCACAGATACGCAGTATTTT. Encoded protein: CASSQEFGTDTQYF.

V usage is TRBV11-3 and J usage is TRBJ1-1, with D unclear. The germline gives CDR1 SGHNT, CDR2 YENEEA. V gave up 6 bases and J gave up 0 bases, with 11 bases separating them. The CDR3 is 14 amino acids. Here the CDR3 DNA reads TGTGCCAGCAGTCTAACGGGTTTGAACACTGAAGCTTTCTTT. It codes for CASSLTGLNTEAFF.

With regard to this clone: It is likely a read error: a sequence one base away is far more abundant. The gene calls are TRBV4-3 and TRBJ1-5; 7 positions agree with TRBD1. V trimming: 4 bases; J trimming: 5 bases; junction bases outside the gene matches: 8. Germline V gene sequence: CDR1 LGHNA, CDR2 YSLEER. The CDR3 length is 15 residues. CDR3 region: CASSPVTGVDQPQHF. CDR3 coding DNA: TGCGCCAGCAGCCCCGTTACAGGGGTGGATCAGCCCCAGCATTTT.

The chain recombines TRBV10-3 with TRBJ2-1; 9 positions match TRBD2. There are 15 residues in the CDR3. V lost 4 bases, J lost 8 bases, and 9 bases stayed unmatched. From germline, CDR1 is ENHRY and CDR2 SYGVKD. This chain's CDR3 is CAISAASGNSDEQFF. For the CDR3, the DNA is TGTGCCATCAGTGCGGCTAGCGGGAATTCGGATGAGCAGTTCTTC.

The V and J genes are TRBV7-9 and TRBJ2-6; D is perhaps TRBD2 (5 bases). V was trimmed by 1 base and J by 2 bases, leaving 9 bases between them. This CDR3 has 16 residues. Looked up from germline, CDR1 is SEHNR and CDR2 is FQNEAQ (reference sequence). The CDR3 DNA is TGTGCCAGCAGCTTAGAGATGAGGGCTGGGGCCAACGTCCTGACTTTC. This encodes CASSLEMRAGANVLTF.

The rearrangement links TRBV6-5 to TRBJ2-7, with no clear D. Trimming took off 5 bases at V and 4 bases at J, with 9 bases between the two ends. CDR3 length equals 12 residues. CDR1 MNHEY and CDR2 SVGAGI come from the germline V gene. Here the CDR3 reads CASSPDKYEQYF. CDR3 nucleotide sequence: TGTGCCAGCAGTCCCGACAAATACGAGCAGTACTTC.

This rearrangement joins TRBV15 to TRBJ1-2, with 12 bases that match TRBD1. The CDR3 totals 16 residues. The V and J ends lost 8 bases and 4 bases, in that order; junction bases with no gene match: 11. CDR1 LNHNV and CDR2 YYDKDF come from the germline V gene (reference sequence). CDR3 bases: TGTGCCACCTATCTGCCCGGGACAGGGGGCCGCTATGGCTACACCTTC. Amino acid sequence: CATYLPGTGGRYGYTF.

This chain uses TRBV27 with TRBJ1-2; D is perhaps TRBD1 (5 bases). The CDR3 is 15 amino acids. Germline V gene lookup returns CDR1 MNHEY and CDR2 SMNVEV (reference sequence). Between the trimmed V and J ends, which lost 6 bases and 8 bases, there was a span of 22 bases. The CDR3 here is CASRGSFRGSRGYTF. As DNA, the CDR3 is TGTGCCAGCAGAGGGAGTTTCCGGGGGAGTCGAGGCTACACCTTC.

The rearrangement joins TRBV19 to TRBJ2-7; tentatively, D is TRBD2 (5 bases). The CDR3 consists of 15 residues. V shed 6 bases and J shed 0 bases, with 15 bases lying between them. The V gene's germline CDR1 is LNHDA and CDR2 SQIVND (reference sequence). The CDR3 nucleotides are TGTGCCAGTAGGACTACAGCATTAATCTCCTACGAGCAGTACTTC. This sequence encodes CASRTTALISYEQYF.

The chain combines TRBV15 with TRBJ2-3; D unclear. The CDR3 contains 12 residues. Deletions cut 5 bases from V and 2 bases from J, with 5 bases between. The germline V gene encodes CDR1 LNHNV and CDR2 YYDKDF (reference sequence). For the CDR3, the DNA is TGTGCCACCAGCCCAGACACAGATACGCAGTATTTT. This translates into CATSPDTDTQYF. The full variable domain, rest sourced from reference TRBV15 and TRBJ2-3, is DAMVIQNPRYQVTQFGKPVTLSCSQTLNHNVMYWYQQKSSQAPKLLFHYYDKDFNNEADTPDNFQSRRPNTSFCFLDIRSPGLGDTAMYLCATSPDTDTQYFGPGTRLTVL.

The DNA for the CDR3 is TGTGCCAGCAGCTTAAGGGGCCCCTCGGATACGCAGTATTTT. Encoded protein: CASSLRGPSDTQYF. The chain employs TRBV5-4 and TRBJ2-3, with TRBD1 as a possible D gene (5 bases). Per the germline V gene, CDR1 is SGHNT and CDR2 is YYREEE (reference sequence). The V gene lost 2 bases and the J gene lost 6 bases, with 13 bases spanning the gap. The CDR3 has 14 residues.

This chain links TRBV2 with TRBJ2-5; the D gene is possibly TRBD1 (6 bases). Looked up from germline, CDR1 is SNHLY and CDR2 is FYNNEI. This CDR3 has 13 residues. V was shortened by 6 bases and J by 1 base, with 9 bases between the two germline ends. The CDR3 here is CASSGQFQETQYF. The CDR3 DNA sequence: TGTGCCAGCAGCGGACAGTTCCAAGAGACCCAGTACTTC.

This clone was observed once. The chain uses TRBV5-6 and TRBJ2-7; 8 positions match TRBD1. CDR1 is SGHDT, CDR2 YYEEEE, per germline. The CDR3 is made up of 14 amino acids. The V gene end was trimmed by 5 bases and the J gene end by 0 bases; junction bases not matched to a gene: 4. The CDR3 sequence: CASRRGQDSYEQYF. CDR3 coding DNA: TGTGCCAGCAGACGGGGACAGGACTCCTACGAGCAGTACTTC.